A single sample is the source of the 21 T cell receptor beta chains below, sequenced in a study of OX40 agonist ivuxolimab in advanced cancers. Library preparation used the immunoSEQ multiplex PCR assay. Imported from immuneACCESS, the table was reduced by TCRdb to in-frame sequences with V and J called. These copies leave out some clones; in studies compared against another copy, an unresolved V gene accounts for under half, and the cause of the remainder is not known. This sample has fewer than 14,000 clones in its table, and around 80% of those were observed once. 15% of the sample goes to the ten largest clones. The sample was CD4+ or CD8+ T cells sorted from blood, taken in a trial of the OX40 agonist ivuxolimab. These receptor sequences come from an adult with an advanced solid tumor such as melanoma, head and neck, liver or kidney cancer.

The rearrangement joins TRBV29-1 to TRBJ2-5, with D unresolved. Gene TRBJ2-7 matches the end of the DNA better, so the J call may be wrong. Looked up from germline, CDR1 is SQVTM and CDR2 is ANQGSEA. This CDR3 has 12 amino acids. CDR3 amino acids: CSVEAGYYEQYF. CDR3 DNA sequence: TGCAGCGTTGAGGCCGGGTACTACGAGCAGTACTTC.

This chain links TRBV6-5 with TRBJ2-7; possibly TRBD1 for D (6 bases). This CDR3 is built from 14 residues. Germline CDR1 MNHEY, CDR2 SVGAGI. Deletions cut 6 bases from V and 6 bases from J, with 18 bases between. The CDR3 protein is CASSYRDTSFEQYF. In nucleotides, the CDR3 is TGTGCCAGCAGCTACCGGGACACCAGCTTCGAGCAGTACTTC.

This clone was observed a handful of times. The chain is built from TRBV6-1 and TRBJ2-7; possibly TRBD2 for D (6 bases). V was cut by 5 bases and J by 7 bases, with 15 bases left in between. CDR1 MNHNS and CDR2 SASEGT come from the germline V gene. The length of the CDR3 is 13 residues. CDR3 nucleotide sequence: TGTGCCAGCAGTACGGAGGGCCTGTGGGAGCAGTACTTC. This codes for CASSTEGLWEQYF.

This rearrangement joins TRBV7-9 to TRBJ1-3; D not certain. The CDR3 is 12 residues long. V was clipped by 1 base and J by 4 bases, with 2 bases between them. Germline CDR1 and CDR2: SEHNR and FQNEAQ (reference sequence). The CDR3 DNA follows: TGTGCCAGCAGCTTAGGAGGAAACACCATATATTTT. It specifies CASSLGGNTIYF.

V and J are TRBV6-1 and TRBJ2-2; D is perhaps TRBD1 or TRBD2 (5 bases each). Trimming took off 9 bases at V and 6 bases at J, with 11 bases between the two ends. The CDR3 extends over 12 amino acids. Germline CDR1 and CDR2: MNHNS and SASEGT. Here the CDR3 DNA reads TGTGCCAGGGGGGTGGAGTCCGGGGAGCTGTTTTTT. It is translated as CARGVESGELFF.

This rearrangement joins TRBV10-3 to TRBJ2-2; 9 positions match TRBD1. Germline CDR1 reads ENHRY; CDR2 reads SYGVKD. The J segment lost 2 bases and the V segment lost 10 bases, leaving 5 bases of the junction unmatched. The CDR3 length is 14 residues. In nucleotides, the CDR3 is TGTGCCAGTGGGGACAGGGTTAACACCGGGGAGCTGTTTTTT. It is translated as CASGDRVNTGELFF.

The rearrangement joins TRBV27 to TRBJ2-5; 7 bases match TRBD1. The DNA end favors TRBJ2-7, so the J call may be wrong. CDR1 is MNHEY, CDR2 SMNVEV, per germline (reference sequence). The CDR3 runs 15 residues. The CDR3, as DNA: TGTGCCAGCAGCCCCAAGGGCACAGGGGAGATCGAGCAGTACTTC. This codes for CASSPKGTGEIEQYF.

The chain employs TRBV28 and TRBJ2-5; TRBD2 matches 9 bases. V lost 2 bases and J lost 2; bases outside the gene matches: 15. This CDR3 is built from 19 residues. CDR1 and CDR2 (germline): MDHEN, SYDVKM. CDR3 protein: CASSLDPPAGGPSQETQYF. The CDR3 nucleotides read TGTGCCAGCAGTTTAGACCCTCCAGCGGGAGGCCCCTCGCAAGAGACCCAGTACTTC.

J is TRBJ1-3 and V is TRBV18; TRBD1 matches 8 bases. Germline assignment: CDR1 KGHSH and CDR2 LQKENI. CDR3 length: 15 residues. V gave up 2 bases and J gave up 1 base; unmatched junction bases: 1. The CDR3 region has the DNA TGTGCCAGCTCACCAACAGGGGGATCTGGAAACACCATATATTTT. It codes for CASSPTGGSGNTIYF.

Regarding this clone: The junction departs from germline at one end; a sequencing error may be responsible. The rearrangement uses TRBV4-1 and TRBJ2-3, with D unresolved. The germline V gene encodes CDR1 MGHRA and CDR2 YSYEKL. This CDR3 spans 13 amino acids. CDR3 nucleotides: TGCGCCAGCAGTCAAGATCCGGGAGATACGCAGTATTTT. Its protein is CASSQDPGDTQYF.

This clone turned up a few times. The genes are TRBV7-9 and TRBJ2-1; weak D call: TRBD2 (6 bases). There are 14 residues in the CDR3. With 6 bases removed from V and 6 bases from J, the gap between germline ends came to 15 bases. Germline values: CDR1 SEHNR, CDR2 FQNEAQ (reference sequence). Here the CDR3 DNA reads TGTGCCAGCAGTCTCATGATGGGGGGCAATGAGCAGTTCTTC. It is translated as CASSLMMGGNEQFF.

This sequence joins TRBV27 and TRBJ1-1, with D uncertain. CDR1 is MNHEY and CDR2 is SMNVEV in the germline V gene (reference sequence). The CDR3 runs to 17 residues. Deletions cut 2 bases from V and 2 bases from J, with 18 bases between. In nucleotides, the CDR3 is TGTGCCAGCAGTTTACCCGGAGGTTTGGGCAAAAACACTGAAGCTTTCTTT. Encoded protein: CASSLPGGLGKNTEAFF.

The V and J genes are TRBV10-2 and TRBJ2-1, with D unresolved. From germline, CDR1 is WSHSY and CDR2 SAAADI. V shed 8 bases and J shed 4 bases, with 18 bases lying between them. CDR3 length equals 15 residues. CDR3 coding DNA: TGCGCCAGCGGACCCGGGCCGCCGAATTACAATGAGCAGTTCTTC. This encodes CASGPGPPNYNEQFF.

The gene calls are TRBV9 and TRBJ1-2; no firm D call. Trimming cost V 6 bases and J 8 bases, with 17 bases left between them. This CDR3 region has 13 residues. Germline V gene data show CDR1 as SGDLS and CDR2 as YYNGEE. The CDR3 sequence: CASTKDQVSGYTF. The DNA for the CDR3 is TGTGCCAGCACCAAAGATCAGGTTTCCGGCTACACCTTC.

There are a few counts of this clone. The junction does not match germline at one end; this may be a read error. The rearrangement uses TRBV20-1 and TRBJ1-2; 8 bases agree with TRBD1. CDR1 and CDR2 (germline): DFQATT, SNEGSKA (reference sequence). CDR3 length: 10 residues. The CDR3 coding sequence is TGCAGTGCTATCCCGACCGGGACAGGCTTC. Its protein product is CSAIPTGTGF.

V and J are TRBV7-9 and TRBJ2-3, with 7 bases identical to TRBD2. The V and J ends lost 1 base and 3 bases, in that order; junction bases with no gene match: 7. Germline CDR1 is SEHNR and CDR2 is FQNEAQ (reference sequence). There are 16 residues in the CDR3. Here the CDR3 DNA reads TGTGCCAGCAGCTTAGTTGGCAGCGGGGCGACAGATACGCAGTATTTT. Translation gives CASSLVGSGATDTQYF.

The chain couples TRBV11-2 to TRBJ2-5; TRBD1 aligns across 7 bases. V trimming: 6 bases; J trimming: 1 base; junction bases outside the gene matches: 5. CDR1 and CDR2 (germline): SGHAT, FQNNGV. There are 14 residues in the CDR3. CDR3 residues: CASRLYRGQETQYF. The CDR3 DNA reads TGTGCCAGCAGACTCTACAGGGGCCAAGAGACCCAGTACTTC.

V usage is TRBV7-9 and J usage is TRBJ2-2, with D possibly matching TRBD1 (6 bases). This CDR3 has 16 residues. Germline-derived CDR1 and CDR2 are SEHNR and FQNEAQ (reference sequence). V was cut by 4 bases and J by 8 bases, with 20 bases left in between. The CDR3 nucleotides are TGTGCCAGCAGCTCCCGGGACAACGTCATCGTGGGGGAGCTGTTTTTT. This translates into CASSSRDNVIVGELFF.

This clone was detected a few times. V and J are TRBV6-4 and TRBJ2-1; D might be TRBD1 or TRBD2, each matching 5 bases. CDR3 length equals 14 residues. From germline, CDR1 is MRHNA and CDR2 SNTAGT. The V and J ends lost 6 bases and 6 bases respectively, with 15 bases between them. Here the CDR3 DNA reads TGTGCCAGCAGCCCAGGGTATGGAGGCAATGAGCAGTTCTTC. The encoded protein is CASSPGYGGNEQFF.

This clone came up once. The chain employs TRBV7-9 and TRBJ1-4; D unclear. V lost 1 base to trimming and J lost 6 bases, with 6 bases between them. The CDR3 is 13 amino acids. The V gene's germline CDR1 is SEHNR and CDR2 FQNEAQ (reference sequence). This CDR3 reads CASSLGVDEKLFF. CDR3 DNA sequence: TGTGCCAGCAGCTTAGGGGTCGATGAAAAACTGTTTTTT.

CDR3 amino acids: CASSETGVQYF. The CDR3 DNA follows: TGCGCCAGCAGTGAGACAGGCGTTCAGTACTTC. The chain couples TRBV10-2 to TRBJ2-4; the D gene is possibly TRBD1 (5 bases). The ends were cut back, 2 bases at V and 11 bases at J, with 7 bases in the middle. Germline V lookup: CDR1 WSHSY, CDR2 SAAADI. The CDR3 extends over 11 amino acids.